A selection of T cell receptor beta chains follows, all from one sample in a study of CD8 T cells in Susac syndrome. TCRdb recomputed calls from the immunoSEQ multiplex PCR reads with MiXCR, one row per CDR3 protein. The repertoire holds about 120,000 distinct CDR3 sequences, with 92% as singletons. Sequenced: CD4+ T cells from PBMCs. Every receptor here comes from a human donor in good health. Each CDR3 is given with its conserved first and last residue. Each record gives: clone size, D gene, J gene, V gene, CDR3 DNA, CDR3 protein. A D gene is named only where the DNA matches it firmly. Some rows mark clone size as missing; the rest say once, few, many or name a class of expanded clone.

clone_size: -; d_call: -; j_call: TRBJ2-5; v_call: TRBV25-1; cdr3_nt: TGTGCCAGCAGTGCTGGGGGGAACCAAGAGACCCAGTACTTC; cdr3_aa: CASSAGGNQETQYF
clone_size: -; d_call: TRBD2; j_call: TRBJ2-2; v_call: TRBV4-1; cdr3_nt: TGCGCCAGCAGCTCAAACGGACTAGCGGGATACACCGGGGAGCTGTTTTTT; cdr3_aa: CASSSNGLAGYTGELFF
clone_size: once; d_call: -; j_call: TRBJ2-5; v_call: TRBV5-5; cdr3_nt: TGTGCCAGCAGCTTGGCCCTGGGGGGCTCAGAGACCCAGTACTTC; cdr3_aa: CASSLALGGSETQYF
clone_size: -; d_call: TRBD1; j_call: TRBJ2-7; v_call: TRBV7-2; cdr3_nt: TGTGCCAGCAGCTTAGGGGGGACAGGTTACGAGCAGTACTTC; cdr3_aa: CASSLGGTGYEQYF
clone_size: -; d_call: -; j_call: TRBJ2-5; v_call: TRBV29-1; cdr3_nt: TGCAGCGTCGACTCCGGGATGAGGGAGACCCAGTACTTC; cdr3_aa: CSVDSGMRETQYF
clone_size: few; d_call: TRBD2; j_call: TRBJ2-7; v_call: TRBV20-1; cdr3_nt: TGCAGTGCTAGCCGCCCTAGCGGGAGGTACTACGAGCAGTACTTC; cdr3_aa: CSASRPSGRYYEQYF
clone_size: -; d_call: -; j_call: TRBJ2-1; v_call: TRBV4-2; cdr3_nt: TGTGCCAGCAGCCAAGATCAGGGACAACCTGAGCAGTTCTTC; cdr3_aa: CASSQDQGQPEQFF
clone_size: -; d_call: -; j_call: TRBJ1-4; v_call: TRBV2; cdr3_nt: TGTGCCAGCAGTGAACAGCGGAGTAATGAAAAACTGTTTTTT; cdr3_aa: CASSEQRSNEKLFF
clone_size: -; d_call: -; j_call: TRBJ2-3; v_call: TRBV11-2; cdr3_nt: TGTGCCAGCAGCTTAACCGGGACTGGCGGGCGAATCACAGATACGCAGTATTTT; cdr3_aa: CASSLTGTGGRITDTQYF
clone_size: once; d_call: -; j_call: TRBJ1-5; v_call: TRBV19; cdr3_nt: TGTGCCAGTAGTCCTCGAGAGAGGGACGATAGCAATCAGCCCCAGCATTTT; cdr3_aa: CASSPRERDDSNQPQHF
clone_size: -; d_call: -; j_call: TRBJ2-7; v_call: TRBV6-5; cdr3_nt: TGTGCCAGCAGTTACCAAACAGAGTACGAGCAGTACTTC; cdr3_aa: CASSYQTEYEQYF
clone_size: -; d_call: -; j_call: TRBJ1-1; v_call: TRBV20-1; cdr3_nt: TGCAGTGCTAGAGATCAGGCCCGTTTATACACTGAAGCTTTCTTT; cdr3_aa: CSARDQARLYTEAFF
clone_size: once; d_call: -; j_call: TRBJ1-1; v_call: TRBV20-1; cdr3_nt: TGCAGTGCTAGAGATCCGAGGACAGTGAACACTGAAGCTTTCTTT; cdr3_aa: CSARDPRTVNTEAFF
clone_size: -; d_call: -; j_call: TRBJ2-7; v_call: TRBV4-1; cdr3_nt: TGCGCCAGCAGCCGAACTCTGGACGGAAGCTACGAGCAGTACTTC; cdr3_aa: CASSRTLDGSYEQYF
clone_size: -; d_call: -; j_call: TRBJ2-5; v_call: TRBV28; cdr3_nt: TGTGCCAGCACTCCGCCGAAGGGGGGACAAGAGACCCAGTACTTC; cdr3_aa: CASTPPKGGQETQYF
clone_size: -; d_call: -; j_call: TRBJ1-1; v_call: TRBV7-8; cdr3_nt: TGTGCCAGCAGCCCCTACCAGACAGCGGCCACTGAAGCTTTCTTT; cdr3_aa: CASSPYQTAATEAFF